This T cell receptor (beta chain) was sequenced during a study of blood T cells in healthy people across ages. There are 14 residues in the CDR3. V lost 0 bases, J lost 6 bases, and 10 bases lay in between. The germline V gene has CDR1 SGHRS and CDR2 YFSETQ. This clonotype was detected only a few times. The extraction recovered at least 6 micrograms of total RNA per sample. Using a J-beta primer mix together with a sample-barcoded 5' primer, a second PCR was run for roughly 7 to 12 cycles. TCRdb reprocessed the 5' RACE reads via MiXCR and lists one record per CDR3 protein. The sample lists roughly 800,000 distinct CDR3 sequences, approximately 55% occurring once.

Sequencing input: blood. This sequence originates from a man of 80 years or more in good health. The chain uses TRBV5-1 and TRBJ2-4; D uncertain. The DNA of the CDR3 is TGCGCCAGCAGCTTGGATCGGGCGAGAAACATTCAGTACTTC. It yields the protein CASSLDRARNIQYF.